These 26 T cell receptor beta chains originate from one sample sequenced in a study of CD8 T cells in ankylosing spondylitis. TCRdb fed the 5' RACE reads into MiXCR, producing one record per CDR3 protein. The sample has 250,000 to 300,000 distinct CDR3 sequences, 18% seen once; the top ten hold under 40%. The specimen was blood, either unsorted or a sorted T cell fraction (not recorded which). These receptors all stem from a male donor with ankylosing spondylitis or in good health (not recorded which).

This clonotype was detected a few times. CDR3 sequence reads: CASSLVPGGTIYNEQFF. The DNA of the CDR3 is TGTGCCAGCAGCTTAGTACCGGGAGGGACCATTTACAATGAGCAGTTCTTC. This chain links TRBV11-2 with TRBJ2-1, with 8 bases that match TRBD2. Germline V CDR1 and CDR2: SGHAT, FQNNGV. The CDR3 runs 17 residues. V gave up 1 base and J gave up 4 bases; unmatched junction bases: 9.

Of note for this clonotype: One end of the junction does not line up with germline, which may come from a read error. This chain connects TRBV4-2 to TRBJ2-1, with 10 bases that match TRBD2. The CDR3 has 18 amino acids. CDR1 and CDR2 (germline): LGHNA, YNFKEQ. The CDR3 nucleotides are TGTGCCACCAGCCAAGATCATCCTAGCGGGGGCGCGGACAATGAGCAGTTCTTC. This codes for CATSQDHPSGGADNEQFF.

This clonotype was seen at least ten times. The V gene is TRBV12-3 or TRBV12-4, the J gene TRBJ2-2, with D possibly being TRBD1 (5 bases). Trimming stripped 3 bases from V and 5 bases from J, with 10 bases between. This CDR3 has 14 amino acids. The CDR3 DNA follows: TGTGCCAGCAGTTTCCAGGGTGGGACCGGGGAGCTGTTTTTT. This gives the protein CASSFQGGTGELFF.

V is TRBV27 and J is TRBJ1-2, with D unresolved. V lost 0 bases, J lost 4 bases, and 9 bases lay in between. Germline V lookup: CDR1 MNHEY, CDR2 SMNVEV (reference sequence). The CDR3 is 14 residues long. CDR3 nucleotide sequence: TGTGCCAGCAGTTTATCGAGGGTTGGCTATGGCTACACCTTC. Amino acids: CASSLSRVGYGYTF.

The chain joins TRBV6-5 to TRBJ2-1; no clear D. The CDR3 is 15 residues long. Germline V lookup: CDR1 MNHEY, CDR2 SVGAGI. With 3 bases removed from V and 7 bases from J, the gap between germline ends came to 16 bases. This CDR3 reads CASSYTPTESNEQFF. Written as DNA, the CDR3 is TGTGCCAGCAGTTATACCCCGACTGAATCAAATGAGCAGTTCTTC.

The V gene is TRBV20-1, the J gene TRBJ2-7, with unresolved D. Germline values: CDR1 DFQATT, CDR2 SNEGSKA (reference sequence). The CDR3 is 14 amino acids. Trimming stripped 3 bases from V and 0 bases from J, with 12 bases between. The CDR3 protein is CSARISSASYEQYF. The CDR3 DNA follows: TGCAGTGCTAGGATATCTAGTGCCTCCTACGAGCAGTACTTC.

At least ten counts were recorded for this clonotype. The chain links TRBV29-1 to TRBJ2-4; no definite D call. The CDR3 length is 14 residues. Germline V gene data show CDR1 as SQVTM and CDR2 as ANQGSEA. The germline V and J ends were trimmed by 0 bases and 0 bases, with 6 bases remaining between them. For the CDR3, the DNA is TGCAGCGTTGAAGACGGAGTAGCCAAAAACATTCAGTACTTC. It encodes CSVEDGVAKNIQYF.

CDR3 nucleotide sequence: TGTGCCAGCAAACCGGGACCCTCTTCCTACGAGCAGTACTTC. It yields the protein CASKPGPSSYEQYF. This chain joins TRBV9 and TRBJ2-7, with D perhaps matching TRBD1 or TRBD2 (5 bases each). This CDR3 is 14 amino acids long. Trimming pared 6 bases from V and 1 base from J, leaving 14 bases between. Germline V gene data show CDR1 as SGDLS and CDR2 as YYNGEE. Full variable domain (outside the CDR3, taken from reference TRBV9 and TRBJ2-7): DSGVTQTPKHLITATGQRVTLRCSPRSGDLSVYWYQQSLDQGLQFLIQYYNGEERAKGNILERFSAQQFPDLHSELNLSSLELGDSALYFCASKPGPSSYEQYFGPGTRLTVT.

This chain connects TRBV5-1 to TRBJ1-1, with unresolved D. Germline values: CDR1 SGHRS, CDR2 YFSETQ. This CDR3 has 14 amino acids. The V and J ends lost 0 bases and 0 bases respectively, with 6 bases between them. The DNA of the CDR3 is TGCGCCAGCAGCTTGGTCAGGCTGAACACTGAAGCTTTCTTT. It yields the protein CASSLVRLNTEAFF.

A few counts support this clonotype. The chain is built from TRBV29-1 and TRBJ1-1; D remains ambiguous. Per the germline V gene, CDR1 is SQVTM and CDR2 is ANQGSEA. V shed 3 bases and J shed 3 bases, with 11 bases lying between them. CDR3 length equals 13 residues. This CDR3 is CSVDLGSHTEAFF. In DNA, the CDR3 is TGCAGCGTTGATCTAGGTAGCCACACTGAAGCTTTCTTT.

The chain joins TRBV30 to TRBJ1-3, with D possibly matching TRBD1 (6 bases). With 0 bases removed from V and 3 bases from J, the gap between germline ends came to 9 bases. This CDR3 is built from 14 residues. Per germline, CDR1 GTSNPN and CDR2 SVGIG (reference sequence). Here the CDR3 reads CAWSVRDNGNTIYF. The CDR3 bases are TGTGCCTGGAGTGTTCGGGACAATGGAAACACCATATATTTT. Drawing the rest from reference TRBV30 and TRBJ1-3, the complete variable domain is SQTIHQWPATLVQPVGSPLSLECTVEGTSNPNLYWYRQAAGRGLQLLFYSVGIGQISSEVPQNLSASRPQDRQFILSSKKLLLSDSGFYLCAWSVRDNGNTIYFGEGSWLTVV.

This chain links TRBV9 with TRBJ2-1; maybe TRBD2 (6 bases). CDR3 length: 14 amino acids. Germline V gives CDR1 SGDLS, CDR2 YYNGEE. V lost 2 bases and J lost 5, with 11 bases in between. CDR3 sequence: CASSVTGLDNEQFF. Written as DNA, the CDR3 is TGTGCCAGCAGCGTCACGGGACTCGACAATGAGCAGTTCTTC. Full variable domain (outside the CDR3, taken from reference TRBV9 and TRBJ2-1): DSGVTQTPKHLITATGQRVTLRCSPRSGDLSVYWYQQSLDQGLQFLIQYYNGEERAKGNILERFSAQQFPDLHSELNLSSLELGDSALYFCASSVTGLDNEQFFGPGTRLTVL.

The count of this clonotype is one. This chain uses TRBV9 with TRBJ2-3; D is undetermined. Trimming removed 3 bases from V and 0 bases from J, with 5 bases in between. CDR1 and CDR2 (germline): SGDLS, YYNGEE. CDR3 length: 13 amino acids. The CDR3 DNA reads TGTGCCAGCAGCGGGGTTAGCACAGATACGCAGTATTTT. It encodes CASSGVSTDTQYF.

This chain connects TRBV29-1 to TRBJ2-7; 7 bases match TRBD2. The trim removed 5 bases at V and 6 bases at J, leaving 10 bases unmatched. The CDR3 is 13 residues long. Germline values: CDR1 SQVTM, CDR2 ANQGSEA. In nucleotides, the CDR3 is TGCAGCGTTCTGGTGGGAGGGCCGGGCGAGCAGTACTTC. Translated: CSVLVGGPGEQYF.

This chain uses TRBV20-1 with TRBJ1-4; possibly TRBD1 for D (6 bases). The germline V gene encodes CDR1 DFQATT and CDR2 SNEGSKA (reference sequence). The CDR3 has 12 amino acids. V was pared by 3 bases and J by 11 bases, with 13 bases between. The CDR3 DNA is TGCAGTGCTAGGGATGGACAGACCAAACTGTTTTTT. Its translation: CSARDGQTKLFF.

This clonotype was observed a handful of times. V and J are TRBV30 and TRBJ2-1; 8 positions agree with TRBD2. CDR1 and CDR2 (germline): GTSNPN, SVGIG (reference sequence). V shed 0 bases, J shed 10 bases, and the junction held 2 bases outside the gene matches. The length of the CDR3 is 12 residues. CDR3 amino acids: CAWSVLAEEQFF. CDR3 coding DNA: TGTGCCTGGAGTGTACTAGCGGAAGAGCAGTTCTTC.

This clonotype was found many times. V and J are TRBV29-1 and TRBJ2-1; D uncertain. Germline loops: CDR1 SQVTM, CDR2 ANQGSEA. This CDR3 is 12 amino acids long. Trimming took 4 bases from V and 3 from J, leaving 7 bases between them. CDR3 region: CSVVLGYNEQFF. In DNA, the CDR3 is TGCAGCGTTGTGTTGGGCTACAATGAGCAGTTCTTC.

This clonotype was seen a few times. The chain couples TRBV4-1 to TRBJ2-3; 7 bases match TRBD2. Germline CDR1 is MGHRA and CDR2 is YSYEKL. The J segment lost 0 bases and the V segment lost 3 bases, leaving 6 bases of the junction unmatched. The CDR3 sequence is 16 residues long. CDR3 nucleotides: TGCGCCAGCAGCCACGGCCAGCGGGAAAGCACAGATACGCAGTATTTT. Protein: CASSHGQRESTDTQYF.

J is TRBJ2-3 and V is TRBV9, with D unresolved. Trimming left V 1 base short and J 2 bases short, with 11 bases between. CDR1 is SGDLS, CDR2 YYNGEE, per germline. The CDR3 covers 15 residues. Here the CDR3 reads CASSVCAEYTDTQYF. The CDR3 nucleotides read TGTGCCAGCAGCGTATGCGCGGAATACACAGATACGCAGTATTTT.

This clonotype came up a few times. This rearrangement joins TRBV2 to TRBJ2-1; 10 positions match TRBD1. The CDR3 has 15 amino acids. J lost 8 bases, V lost 4 bases, and 8 bases had no gene match. Germline V lookup: CDR1 SNHLY, CDR2 FYNNEI. CDR3 nucleotide sequence: TGTGCCAGCAGTGCGGCCGGGACAGGGGATCATGAGCAGTTCTTC. Residues: CASSAAGTGDHEQFF.

Regarding this clonotype: An end of the junction differs from the germline gene, which may be a read error. The chain is built from TRBV12-3 or TRBV12-4 and TRBJ2-5; 10 bases agree with TRBD2. CDR3 length: 14 amino acids. The CDR3 DNA sequence: TGTGCCAGCAAAGAAGCGGGAGGGGTTGAGACCCAGGACTTC. Amino acid sequence: CASKEAGGVETQDF.

This chain uses TRBV9 with TRBJ2-7; D call uncertain. V lost 2 bases, J lost 6 bases, and 15 bases lay in between. Germline V gene sequence: CDR1 SGDLS, CDR2 YYNGEE. The length of the CDR3 is 14 residues. Here the CDR3 DNA reads TGTGCCAGCAGCGTTAAACCCAACGAGGCCGAGCAGTACTTC. The encoded protein is CASSVKPNEAEQYF. Looking up the rest from reference TRBV9 and TRBJ2-7 gives the full variable domain: DSGVTQTPKHLITATGQRVTLRCSPRSGDLSVYWYQQSLDQGLQFLIQYYNGEERAKGNILERFSAQQFPDLHSELNLSSLELGDSALYFCASSVKPNEAEQYFGPGTRLTVT.

Only a few counts were recorded for this clonotype. J is TRBJ1-5 and V is TRBV7-2; D not resolved. The CDR3 has 14 residues. CDR1 is SGHTA and CDR2 is FQGNSA in the germline V gene. The V end lost 1 base, the J end lost 7 bases, and 11 bases lay between the germline ends. The CDR3 loop is CASSLGWGGQPQHF. The CDR3 nucleotides are TGTGCCAGCAGCTTAGGTTGGGGTGGCCAGCCCCAGCATTTT.

V and J are TRBV29-1 and TRBJ2-2, with a weak D call TRBD2 (6 bases). V dropped 7 bases and J dropped 2 bases, with 8 bases sitting between them. The germline V gene has CDR1 SQVTM and CDR2 ANQGSEA. CDR3 length equals 12 residues. As DNA, the CDR3 is TGCAGCGGTGCGGGAAACACCGGGGAGCTGTTTTTT. It specifies CSGAGNTGELFF.

The V call is TRBV20-1, the J call TRBJ2-7, with 9 nucleotides matching TRBD1. Trimming removed 4 bases from V and 2 bases from J; junction bases left unmatched: 15. Looked up from germline, CDR1 is DFQATT and CDR2 is SNEGSKA (reference sequence). The CDR3 length is 17 residues. The CDR3 is CSATHPPRDRDPYEQYF. The CDR3 region has the DNA TGCAGTGCTACTCATCCCCCGCGGGACAGGGATCCCTACGAGCAGTACTTC.

The rearrangement links TRBV29-1 to TRBJ2-7, with D perhaps TRBD1 (6 bases). From germline, CDR1 is SQVTM and CDR2 ANQGSEA. The CDR3 length is 14 residues. The V end was cut by 6 bases, the J end by 2 bases, with 17 bases between. CDR3 bases: TGCAGCGTCTTACAACAGGGTTACCCCTACGAGCAGTACTTC. Its protein product is CSVLQQGYPYEQYF.